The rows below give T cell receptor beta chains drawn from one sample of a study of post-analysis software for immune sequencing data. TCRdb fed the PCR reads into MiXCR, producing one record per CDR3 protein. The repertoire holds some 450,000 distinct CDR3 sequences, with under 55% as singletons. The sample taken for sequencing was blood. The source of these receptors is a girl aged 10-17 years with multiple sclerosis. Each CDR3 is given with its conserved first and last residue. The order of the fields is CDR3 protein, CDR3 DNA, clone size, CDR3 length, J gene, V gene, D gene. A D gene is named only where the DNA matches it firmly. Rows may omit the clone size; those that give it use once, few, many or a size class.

CASSEDRWTGRGDTQYF	TGTGCCAGCAGTGAAGATCGTTGGACAGGGCGGGGAGATACGCAGTATTTT	few	17	TRBJ2-3	TRBV25-1	TRBD1
CATSRGAGVLADTQYF	TGTGCCACCAGCAGAGGGGCGGGAGTTCTCGCAGATACGCAGTATTTT	-	16	TRBJ2-3	TRBV15	TRBD2
CASSFRLAGGPTDTQYF	TGTGCCAGCAGCTTTCGACTAGCGGGAGGTCCCACAGATACGCAGTATTTT	-	17	TRBJ2-3	TRBV7-2	TRBD2
CASSPTTGTRSPSGANVLTF	TGTGCCAGCAGCCCTACCACGGGGACACGGAGTCCCTCTGGGGCCAACGTCCTGACTTTC	-	20	TRBJ2-6	TRBV3-1	-
CASSPRTGHTGELFF	TGCGCCAGCAGCCCACGGACAGGGCACACCGGGGAGCTGTTTTTT	-	15	TRBJ2-2	TRBV5-1	TRBD1
CASGLVTSGRDTDTQYF	TGTGCTAGTGGTTTGGTAACTAGCGGGAGAGACACAGATACGCAGTATTTT	few	17	TRBJ2-3	TRBV12-5	TRBD2
CSASGLMNTEAFF	TGCAGCGCATCGGGCCTCATGAACACTGAAGCTTTCTTT	-	13	TRBJ1-1	TRBV29-1	-
CSGGTLNGAQYF	TGCAGCGGTGGGACCCTGAATGGGGCCCAGTACTTC	few	12	TRBJ2-7	TRBV29-1	-
CASSWVGATDTQYF	TGTGCCAGCAGCTGGGTGGGGGCGACAGATACGCAGTATTTT	few	14	TRBJ2-3	TRBV11-2	-
CASSPGGSSDEQFF	TGTGCCAGCAGCCCGGGGGGGAGTTCCGATGAGCAGTTCTTC	few	14	TRBJ2-1	TRBV9	TRBD2
CASSLVGRPLVDKNIQYF	TGTGCCAGCAGCTTAGTAGGGCGGCCACTGGTCGACAAAAACATTCAGTACTTC	-	18	TRBJ2-4	TRBV7-2	-
CASSEGFDQFLYNEKLFF	TGTGCCAGCAGTGAAGGGTTCGACCAGTTCTTGTATAATGAAAAACTGTTTTTT	-	18	TRBJ1-4	TRBV2	-
CASSLVGQTTNNEQFF	TGTGCCAGCAGTTTAGTCGGACAGACAACCAACAATGAGCAGTTCTTC	few	16	TRBJ2-1	TRBV12-3/TRBV12-4	-
CSARPPPSGRLNEQFF	TGCAGTGCCCGCCCCCCTCCTAGCGGACGTCTCAATGAGCAGTTCTTC	few	16	TRBJ2-1	TRBV20-1	TRBD2
CSAKLRAGAYEQYF	TGCAGTGCTAAGCTGCGGGCTGGCGCCTACGAGCAGTACTTC	many	14	TRBJ2-7	TRBV20-1	-
CSARSRDWPRGEQFF	TGCAGTGCTAGGTCCCGGGACTGGCCTAGGGGTGAGCAGTTCTTC	-	15	TRBJ2-1	TRBV20-1	-
CSAAGGEASTDTQYF	TGCAGTGCTGCGGGGGGGGAGGCTAGCACAGATACGCAGTATTTT	-	15	TRBJ2-3	TRBV20-1	TRBD2
CATLKGAYEQYF	TGTGCCACCCTTAAGGGGGCCTACGAGCAGTACTTC	few	12	TRBJ2-7	TRBV7-2	-
CASSYSRAGAKETQYF	TGTGCCAGCAGTTACTCGAGGGCGGGAGCGAAAGAGACCCAGTACTTC	-	16	TRBJ2-5	TRBV6-5	TRBD2
CASRALQETQYF	TGTGCCAGCAGGGCCCTTCAAGAGACCCAGTACTTC	-	12	TRBJ2-5	TRBV12-3/TRBV12-4	-
CASSPRGQGRGTYNSPLHF	TGTGCCAGCAGCCCACGGGGACAGGGACGAGGGACCTATAATTCACCCCTCCACTTT	-	19	TRBJ1-6	TRBV7-2	TRBD1
CASRAGLVETQYF	TGTGCCAGCAGAGCGGGACTTGTCGAGACCCAGTACTTC	once	13	TRBJ2-5	TRBV7-2	TRBD2
CATVDRGLAKNIQYF	TGTGCCACCGTTGACAGGGGGCTAGCCAAAAACATTCAGTACTTC	-	15	TRBJ2-4	TRBV15	TRBD1
CASREHRGLGNQPQHF	TGTGCCAGCAGAGAGCACAGGGGGCTAGGGAATCAGCCCCAGCATTTT	-	16	TRBJ1-5	TRBV28	TRBD1
CSVEAGVRARTDTQYF	TGCAGCGTTGAAGCCGGGGTCAGGGCGAGGACAGATACGCAGTATTTT	-	16	TRBJ2-3	TRBV29-1	-
CASSLAGVYNEQFF	TGTGCCAGCAGTTTGGCGGGAGTCTACAATGAGCAGTTCTTC	-	14	TRBJ2-1	TRBV12-3/TRBV12-4	TRBD2
CASSSSDSTDTQYF	TGTGCCAGCAGCTCTTCGGACAGCACAGATACGCAGTATTTT	-	14	TRBJ2-3	TRBV7-3	-
CSVSARSGELCF	TGCAGCGTTTCGGCTAGGTCCGGGGAGCTGTGTTTT	-	12	TRBJ2-2	TRBV29-1	-
CANSRPGLAASNAVEQYF	TGTGCCAACAGCCGCCCGGGACTAGCGGCCTCCAATGCGGTCGAGCAGTACTTC	-	18	TRBJ2-7	TRBV7-2	TRBD2
CASRTTSRSYEQYF	TGTGCCAGCAGAACGACTAGCAGATCCTACGAGCAGTACTTC	-	14	TRBJ2-7	TRBV6-5	TRBD2
CASSLPPSEETQYF	TGTGCCAGCAGCCTCCCCCCGAGCGAAGAGACCCAGTACTTC	-	14	TRBJ2-5	TRBV12-3/TRBV12-4	-
CASSRTVFYEQYF	TGTGCCAGCAGCCGGACAGTCTTCTACGAGCAGTACTTC	-	13	TRBJ2-7	TRBV6-2/TRBV6-3	-
CASSVMQGAGGGYTF	TGTGCCAGCAGTGTTATGCAGGGGGCAGGTGGTGGCTACACCTTC	few	15	TRBJ1-2	TRBV2	TRBD1
CASSSSRRAGANVLTF	TGTGCCAGCAGTTCCTCGAGGAGGGCTGGGGCCAACGTCCTGACTTTC	-	16	TRBJ2-6	TRBV6-2/TRBV6-3	-
CSARDVPKSTDTQYF	TGCAGTGCTAGAGATGTTCCCAAATCCACAGATACGCAGTATTTT	-	15	TRBJ2-3	TRBV20-1	-
CSAPLLAGVYEQYF	TGCAGTGCCCCGCTCCTAGCGGGAGTCTACGAGCAGTACTTC	once	14	TRBJ2-7	TRBV20-1	TRBD2
CASSALTDTQYF	TGTGCCAGCAGCGCCTTAACAGATACGCAGTATTTT	-	12	TRBJ2-3	TRBV7-9	-
CSATGTSAYEQYF	TGCAGTGCTACCGGGACTAGCGCCTACGAGCAGTACTTC	-	13	TRBJ2-7	TRBV20-1	TRBD2
CSAREGVGPTLLYEQFF	TGCAGTGCTAGGGAGGGGGTAGGACCAACCCTTTTGTATGAGCAGTTCTTC	-	17	TRBJ2-1	TRBV20-1	-
CASSPRGSQETQYF	TGTGCCAGCAGCCCAAGGGGGAGTCAAGAGACCCAGTACTTC	once	14	TRBJ2-5	TRBV7-2	-
CASSLDRAYGYTF	TGTGCCAGCAGTTTAGACAGGGCCTATGGCTACACCTTC	few	13	TRBJ1-2	TRBV28	TRBD1
CASVLGSRSEQFF	TGTGCCAGCGTCCTCGGGTCTCGTAGTGAGCAGTTCTTC	few	13	TRBJ2-1	TRBV28	-
CASSLRQGAYYANYEQYF	TGCGCCAGCAGCTTACGGCAGGGGGCATACTACGCCAACTACGAGCAGTACTTC	-	18	TRBJ2-7	TRBV5-1	TRBD1
CASSPSGVAINEQFF	TGTGCCAGCAGCCCGTCGGGGGTGGCCATCAATGAGCAGTTCTTC	-	15	TRBJ2-1	TRBV28	-
CASSQERRGVYGYTF	TGTGCCAGCAGCCAAGAACGGCGGGGGGTCTATGGCTACACCTTC	few	15	TRBJ1-2	TRBV3-1	-
CASSLTLAGSYNEQFF	TGTGCCAGCAGCTTGACATTAGCGGGAAGTTACAATGAGCAGTTCTTC	-	16	TRBJ2-1	TRBV5-5	TRBD2
CASSLGLAGGGEQFF	TGTGCCAGCAGCTTGGGACTAGCGGGAGGTGGTGAGCAGTTCTTC	few	15	TRBJ2-1	TRBV7-9	TRBD2
CAIRETGDSYEQYF	TGTGCCATCAGGGAGACAGGGGACTCCTACGAGCAGTACTTC	-	14	TRBJ2-7	TRBV10-3	TRBD1
CSVAPEQFF	TGCAGCGTTGCTCCTGAGCAGTTCTTC	-	9	TRBJ2-1	TRBV29-1	-
CASSSWGNNQPQHF	TGTGCCAGCAGTTCATGGGGGAACAATCAGCCCCAGCATTTT	few	14	TRBJ1-5	TRBV12-3/TRBV12-4	-
CASSVEIAGGFNEQFF	TGTGCCAGCAGCGTAGAAATAGCGGGAGGATTTAATGAGCAGTTCTTC	-	16	TRBJ2-1	TRBV9	TRBD2
CASFLDGQNTEAFF	TGCGCCAGCTTCCTTGATGGTCAGAACACTGAAGCTTTCTTT	-	14	TRBJ1-1	TRBV5-1	-
CAISGTSDPFRETQYF	TGTGCCATCAGTGGAACTAGCGACCCTTTTCGTGAGACCCAGTACTTC	-	16	TRBJ2-5	TRBV10-3	TRBD2
CSARVRDREHSGANVLTF	TGCAGTGCTAGGGTCCGGGACAGGGAACACTCTGGGGCCAACGTCCTGACTTTC	few	18	TRBJ2-6	TRBV20-1	TRBD1
CSPLGGSVYNEQFF	TGCAGCCCCCTTGGTGGTAGCGTTTACAATGAGCAGTTCTTC	-	14	TRBJ2-1	TRBV29-1	-
CASSLERESYEQYF	TGTGCCAGCAGCTTAGAACGGGAGTCTTACGAGCAGTACTTC	few	14	TRBJ2-7	TRBV7-2	-
CACSMGQNTEAFF	TGTGCCTGCAGTATGGGACAGAACACTGAAGCTTTCTTT	once	13	TRBJ1-1	TRBV6-1	-
CSASKAGGDTQYF	TGCAGTGCTAGTAAGGCAGGGGGAGATACGCAGTATTTT	once	13	TRBJ2-3	TRBV20-1	TRBD1
CASSLRAEGETQYF	TGCGCCAGCAGCTTGAGGGCCGAGGGGGAGACCCAGTACTTC	many	14	TRBJ2-5	TRBV5-1	-